This record looks at one T cell receptor (beta chain) sequence and its context. The antigen is not known. The entry originates in a study of T cell responses to AZD1222 COVID-19 vaccine. Generated by immunoSEQ multiplex PCR, the TCRdb table keeps only in-frame clones and is missing some. The repertoire holds over 120,000 clones, with 90% to 95% as singletons. Trimming at V came to 3 bases and at J to 1 base, leaving 8 bases not matched to a gene. The CDR3 extends over 16 amino acids. CDR1 and CDR2 (germline): SGDLS, YYNGEE. Overall study findings and caveats: The peak T cell response came first, and repertoires were sampled only after it. Unmutated variant regions are reportedly the target of nearly half of TCRs that are spike-specific.

The source of this sequence is an adult who had recovered from COVID-19. V gene TRBV9 combines with J gene TRBJ2-3; 7 bases are a match to TRBD1. The sequencing here drew on peripheral blood, taken after recovery from COVID-19. The chain's CDR3 is CASSAYRGRGTDTQYF. The CDR3 DNA is TGTGCCAGCAGCGCCTACAGGGGAAGGGGCACAGATACGCAGTATTTT.